A single sample gave rise to the 14 T cell receptor beta chains below, sequenced in a study of CD8 T cells in ankylosing spondylitis. MiXCR was run by TCRdb on the 5' RACE reads, yielding one entry per CDR3 protein. The data show around 480,000 distinct CDR3 sequences, roughly 18% seen once. Their specific antigens are unknown. Study-wide results and caveats: There was a TCR beta motif, made of fewer than 10 highly homologous variants, that appeared characteristic of ankylosing spondylitis blood.

Sequenced material: blood, either unsorted or a sorted T cell fraction (not recorded which). The receptors here all came from a male donor with ankylosing spondylitis.

Ten or more counts support this clonotype. The germline gene is not matched at one end of the junction; a read error may be the cause. The chain employs TRBV18 and TRBJ2-7; D call uncertain. CDR3 length: 13 residues. CDR1 and CDR2 (germline): KGHSH, LQKENI. The CDR3 nucleotides are TGCGCCAGCAGCCCGACGGCCTCCTACGAGCAGTACTTC. It encodes CASSPTASYEQYF.

V usage is TRBV11-2 and J usage is TRBJ2-7; D possibly uses TRBD1 or TRBD2 (5 bases each). From germline, CDR1 is SGHAT and CDR2 FQNNGV. The V and J ends lost 3 bases and 2 bases respectively, with 14 bases between them. CDR3 size: 15 residues. CDR3 nucleotide sequence: TGTGCCAGCAGCTTTGAGGGGCGGGCCGCCTACGAGCAGTACTTC. Translating gives CASSFEGRAAYEQYF.

This chain uses TRBV13 with TRBJ2-1, with 10 positions matching TRBD2. The CDR3 is 18 amino acids. Germline V lookup: CDR1 PRHDT, CDR2 FYEKMQ (reference sequence). V shed 4 bases, J shed 1 base, and the junction held 10 bases outside the gene matches. The CDR3 here is CASSSPKREGVSYNEQFF. The CDR3, as DNA: TGTGCCAGCAGCTCCCCCAAGCGGGAGGGCGTTTCCTACAATGAGCAGTTCTTC.

This clonotype was seen at least ten times. The CDR3: CASSSTPSHISYTF. CDR3 DNA sequence: TGTGCCAGCAGTTCAACTCCTTCACATATTAGCTACACCTTC. This chain joins TRBV12-3 or TRBV12-4 and TRBJ1-2; D not resolved. The CDR3 sequence is 14 residues long. Deletions cut 4 bases from V and 9 bases from J, with 18 bases between.

The chain links TRBV20-1 to TRBJ2-1; maybe TRBD2 (6 bases). This CDR3 is 12 amino acids long. V was trimmed by 6 bases and J by 6 bases, leaving 12 bases between them. Per the germline V gene, CDR1 is DFQATT and CDR2 is SNEGSKA (reference sequence). The CDR3 region is CSALGTVNEQFF. The CDR3 nucleotides read TGCAGTGCCCTCGGGACTGTCAATGAGCAGTTCTTC.

The chain combines TRBV29-1 with TRBJ2-1; 10 bases match TRBD2. Per germline, CDR1 SQVTM and CDR2 ANQGSEA. The CDR3 runs 14 residues. V was pared by 1 base and J by 8 bases, with 5 bases of the junction left unmatched. This CDR3 is CSVEASGSIYEQFF. The CDR3 DNA follows: TGCAGCGTTGAAGCTAGCGGGAGTATCTATGAGCAGTTCTTC.

This clonotype has only a few counts. The chain employs TRBV4-2 and TRBJ1-2, with 7 bases lining up with TRBD1. From germline, CDR1 is LGHNA and CDR2 YNFKEQ. The trim removed 1 base at V and 8 bases at J, leaving 10 bases unmatched. This CDR3 is 15 amino acids long. The CDR3, as DNA: TGTGCCAGCAGCCAAGGAGGAGGGGGCGCGTCAGGCTACACCTTC. This sequence encodes CASSQGGGGASGYTF.

The V gene is TRBV6-1, the J gene TRBJ1-5; no definite D call. The CDR3 loop spans 13 amino acids. CDR1 is MNHNS, CDR2 SASEGT, per germline. V lost 6 bases, J lost 10 bases, and 16 bases lay in between. Here the CDR3 reads CASSMHSSVPQHF. The CDR3 DNA reads TGTGCCAGCAGCATGCATTCATCGGTACCCCAGCATTTT.

This clonotype came up a few times. The junction and the germline gene differ at one end; a read error may be behind it. This chain joins TRBV15 and TRBJ1-6; 10 nucleotides agree with TRBD1. Per the germline V gene, CDR1 is LNHNV and CDR2 is YYDKDF (reference sequence). The CDR3 totals 15 residues. CDR3 nucleotide sequence: TGTGCCACCAGCAGCCGGACAGGGGGAGGTTCACCCCTCTACTTT. The encoded protein is CATSSRTGGGSPLYF.

Written as DNA, the CDR3 is TGTGCCTGGAGTGTAGCGCACTCGTTCACTGAAGCTTTCTTT. Amino acids: CAWSVAHSFTEAFF. The chain employs TRBV30 and TRBJ1-1; D remains ambiguous. Trimming stripped 0 bases from V and 4 bases from J, with 12 bases between. This CDR3 has 14 residues. Germline loops: CDR1 GTSNPN, CDR2 SVGIG (reference sequence). Combining the CDR3 with reference TRBV30 and TRBJ1-1 gives the whole variable domain SQTIHQWPATLVQPVGSPLSLECTVEGTSNPNLYWYRQAAGRGLQLLFYSVGIGQISSEVPQNLSASRPQDRQFILSSKKLLLSDSGFYLCAWSVAHSFTEAFFGQGTRLTVV.

This chain connects TRBV10-3 to TRBJ1-1, with 7 bases matching TRBD1. The germline V gene encodes CDR1 ENHRY and CDR2 SYGVKD. The CDR3 runs to 15 residues. V lost 3 bases to trimming and J lost 1 base; unmatched junction nucleotides: 5. CDR3 nucleotide sequence: TGTGCCATCAGTGACTCCGGACAGGAGAACACTGAAGCTTTCTTT. Encoded protein: CAISDSGQENTEAFF.

The CDR3 DNA reads TGTGCCAGCAGCTTAGATGGGAACCCGAGGACAGATACGCAGTATTTT. Residues: CASSLDGNPRTDTQYF. V is TRBV11-3 and J is TRBJ2-3; no clear D gene. The CDR3 contains 16 residues. The germline V gene encodes CDR1 SGHNT and CDR2 YENEEA. V dropped 0 bases and J dropped 3 bases, with 13 bases sitting between them.

This clonotype has more than one count but fewer than ten. The rearrangement links TRBV6-2 or TRBV6-3 to TRBJ1-3; D is unresolved. Germline CDR1 is MNHEY and CDR2 is SVGEGT. CDR3 length: 16 residues. The ends were cut back, 5 bases at V and 0 bases at J, with 14 bases in the middle. CDR3 region: CASSTREMVSGNTIYF. The CDR3 DNA follows: TGTGCCAGCAGTACTAGGGAGATGGTCTCTGGAAACACCATATATTTT.

The CDR3 protein is CASIWATGDGKLFF. In DNA form, the CDR3 reads TGTGCCAGCATATGGGCGACAGGGGATGGGAAACTGTTTTTT. This chain joins TRBV2 and TRBJ1-4, with 8 bases identical to TRBD1. The V gene end was trimmed by 7 bases and the J gene end by 11 bases; junction bases not matched to a gene: 12. This CDR3 spans 14 amino acids. Germline V gives CDR1 SNHLY, CDR2 FYNNEI.